This T cell receptor beta chain came from a study of cytomegalovirus exposure and HLA in healthy donors. About the research overall: Falling in the Caucasian-associated ancestry cluster were about 80% of under 450 genotyped donors.

Vbeta (60) and Jbeta (13) primers were used in the PCR. Profiling relied on immunoSEQ multiplex PCR, and the TCRdb table lists in-frame clones only, not all of them. The repertoire holds about 96,000 clones, about four fifths seen once, with under 3.5% in the top ten. The CDR3 length is 16 residues. V lost 1 base and J lost 1; bases outside the gene matches: 5. The germline V gene has CDR1 SGHAT and CDR2 FQNNGV. Sequencing input: PBMCs. This chain links TRBV11-2 with TRBJ2-5; 8 bases are shared with TRBD1. The TCR originated in a female donor in good health and CMV-seropositive. The CDR3, as DNA: TGTGCCAGCAGCTTAGGGGACAGGCGAACCCAAGAGACCCAGTACTTC. It codes for CASSLGDRRTQETQYF.